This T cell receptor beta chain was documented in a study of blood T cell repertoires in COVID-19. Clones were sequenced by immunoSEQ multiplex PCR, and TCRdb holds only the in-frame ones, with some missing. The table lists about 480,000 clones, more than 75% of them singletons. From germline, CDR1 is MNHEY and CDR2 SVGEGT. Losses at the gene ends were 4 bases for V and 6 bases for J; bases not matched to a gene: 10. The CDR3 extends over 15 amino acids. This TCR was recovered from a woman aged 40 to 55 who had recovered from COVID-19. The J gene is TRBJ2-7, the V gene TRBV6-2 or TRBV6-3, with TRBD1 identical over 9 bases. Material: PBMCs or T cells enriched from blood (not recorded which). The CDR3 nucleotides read TGTGCCAGCAGTTCAGCGGGACAGGGATTTGTCGAGCAGTACTTC. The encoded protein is CASSSAGQGFVEQYF.